Each of the 28 T cell receptor beta chains below was sequenced from the same sample in a study of T cells in Graves' hyperthyroidism and ophthalmopathy. RNA transcripts served as the template for amplifying TCR beta CDR3 regions. With the HTBI primer set, the TCR CDR3 went through a first round of RT-PCR. Each CDR3 protein gets one entry after TCRdb re-called the multiplex PCR reads with MiXCR. Of about 300,000 distinct CDR3 sequences listed, roughly 13% were seen once; the top ten hold 7.9%. Sequenced sample: blood. The receptors stem from a woman in her forties with Graves' hyperthyroidism.

The chain carries TRBV28 and TRBJ2-5; 9 bases match TRBD2. Per germline, CDR1 MDHEN and CDR2 SYDVKM. The CDR3 has 12 amino acids. The V and J ends lost 1 base and 14 bases, in that order; junction bases with no gene match: 5. As DNA, the CDR3 is TGTGCCAGCAGTTTATCAGCGGGAGGTACATACTTC. Amino acid sequence: CASSLSAGGTYF.

V is TRBV27 and J is TRBJ2-7, with 8 positions matching TRBD1. The CDR3 runs 14 residues. CDR1 is MNHEY, CDR2 SMNVEV, per germline (reference sequence). V lost 8 bases and J lost 2; bases outside the gene matches: 8. The CDR3 coding sequence is TGTGCCAGCTCCGTACAGGGGGGCGCCTACGAGCAGTACTTC. Its translation is CASSVQGGAYEQYF.

This clonotype was counted ten times or more. The chain is built from TRBV2 and TRBJ1-5; D remains ambiguous. The V gene lost 4 bases and the J gene lost 4 bases, with 11 bases spanning the gap. Germline CDR1 and CDR2: SNHLY and FYNNEI. This CDR3 is built from 14 residues. This chain's CDR3 is CASSGMGQNQPQHF. The CDR3 bases are TGTGCCAGCAGTGGAATGGGCCAAAATCAGCCCCAGCATTTT.

This clonotype was detected ten times or more. The chain carries TRBV7-2 and TRBJ2-7; 11 bases match TRBD2. Germline CDR1 is SGHTA and CDR2 is FQGNSA. CDR3 length: 13 amino acids. V was pared by 3 bases and J by 6 bases, with 1 base of the junction left unmatched. The CDR3 DNA reads as TGTGCCAGCAGCTTTGGGACTAGCGGCGAGCAGTACTTC. Its protein is CASSFGTSGEQYF.

This clonotype came up many times. The chain carries TRBV28 and TRBJ2-7; D remains unclear. Germline V gene data show CDR1 as MDHEN and CDR2 as SYDVKM. V dropped 1 base and J dropped 6 bases, with 16 bases sitting between them. The CDR3 consists of 15 residues. CDR3 nucleotides: TGTGCCAGCAGTTTATTAACTTTTCCAGGTCCCGAGCAGTACTTC. This translates into CASSLLTFPGPEQYF.

V is TRBV3-1 and J is TRBJ1-5; D gene ambiguous. Trimming removed 1 base from V and 7 bases from J, with 8 bases in between. Looked up from germline, CDR1 is LGHDT and CDR2 is YNNKEL (reference sequence). The length of the CDR3 is 13 residues. This chain's CDR3 is CASSQGPNQPQHF. CDR3 DNA: TGTGCCAGCAGCCAAGGGCCAAACCAGCCCCAGCATTTT.

This clonotype was recorded at least ten times. This sequence joins TRBV20-1 and TRBJ2-5; TRBD2 matches at 7 bases. Germline V gene lookup returns CDR1 DFQATT and CDR2 SNEGSKA (reference sequence). V dropped 6 bases and J dropped 0; count of bases not matched to a gene: 10. The CDR3 contains 15 residues. The CDR3 nucleotides read TGCAGTGCCTCCGACAGCGGGACGTACCAAGAGACCCAGTACTTC. It encodes CSASDSGTYQETQYF.

This clonotype showed up many times. The chain has TRBV3-1 and TRBJ2-7; TRBD2 aligns across 10 bases. The CDR3 is 16 residues long. Germline V CDR1 and CDR2: LGHDT, YNNKEL (reference sequence). V shed 0 bases and J 3 bases; nucleotides not matched to a gene: 5. The CDR3 nucleotides are TGTGCCAGCAGCCAAGAAGGGACTAGCGTGTTCTACGAGCAGTACTTC. Translating it yields CASSQEGTSVFYEQYF.

This clonotype was counted at least ten times. The chain is built from TRBV29-1 and TRBJ2-3; no definite D call. The V end was cut by 7 bases, the J end by 0 bases, with 17 bases between. From germline, CDR1 is SQVTM and CDR2 ANQGSEA. CDR3 length: 15 amino acids. CDR3 nucleotide sequence: TGCAGCGGTCATCAATGTAGGTACAGCACAGATACGCAGTATTTT. Protein product: CSGHQCRYSTDTQYF.

This clonotype was seen repeatedly, ten times or more. The chain joins TRBV7-2 to TRBJ1-3; TRBD1 might be the D (6 bases). Germline assignment: CDR1 SGHTA and CDR2 FQGNSA. The CDR3 extends over 17 amino acids. V was shortened by 2 bases and J by 1 base, with 15 bases between the two germline ends. The CDR3 spells CASSLKAPGESGNTIYF. As DNA, the CDR3 is TGTGCCAGCAGCTTAAAAGCCCCAGGGGAATCTGGAAACACCATATATTTT.

This clonotype was counted ten times or more. The chain uses TRBV6-2 or TRBV6-3 and TRBJ1-6, with 7 bases that match TRBD1. V dropped 0 bases and J dropped 8; count of bases not matched to a gene: 7. Germline CDR1 reads MNHEY; CDR2 reads SVGEGT. CDR3 size: 16 residues. The CDR3 coding sequence is TGTGCCAGCAGTTACTCCGGGACAGCCAGCGATTCACCCCTCCACTTT. Amino acids: CASSYSGTASDSPLHF.

This clonotype has a count of ten or more. The chain recombines TRBV2 with TRBJ1-1; the match to TRBD1 covers 7 bases. The ends lost 10 bases at V and 2 bases at J; junction bases unmatched: 7. Germline V lookup: CDR1 SNHLY, CDR2 FYNNEI. The CDR3 sequence is 13 residues long. The CDR3 protein is CATLGDSNTEAFF. CDR3 DNA sequence: TGTGCCACTCTGGGGGACAGTAACACTGAAGCTTTCTTT.

This clonotype showed up many times. V usage is TRBV7-9 and J usage is TRBJ1-2; no clear D. The V gene lost 1 base and the J gene lost 6 bases, with 9 bases spanning the gap. The CDR3 sequence is 13 residues long. Germline V gives CDR1 SEHNR, CDR2 FQNEAQ (reference sequence). The CDR3 sequence: CASSLGESDGYTF. For the CDR3, the DNA is TGTGCCAGCAGCTTAGGGGAGTCGGATGGCTACACCTTC.

Worth noting for this clonotype: The junction does not match germline at one end; this may be a read error. The chain carries TRBV20-1 and TRBJ2-1; TRBD2 matches 9 bases. Germline CDR1 reads DFQATT; CDR2 reads SNEGSKA (reference sequence). This CDR3 has 17 amino acids. CDR3 protein: CRARDLTSGGAYNEQFF. CDR3 in DNA: TGCCGTGCTAGAGACCTGACTAGCGGAGGGGCATACAATGAGCAGTTCTTC.

This clonotype was found many times. This chain uses TRBV5-5 with TRBJ1-4, with D unclear. V lost 0 bases to trimming and J lost 8 bases, with 8 bases between them. The CDR3 length is 13 residues. Germline V gene sequence: CDR1 SGHKS, CDR2 YYEKEE (reference sequence). The CDR3 DNA follows: TGTGCCAGCAGCTTGGCCCCGTCGGAAAAACTGTTTTTT. Protein product: CASSLAPSEKLFF.

Worth noting for this clonotype: This may come from a read error, since a much larger clone is one base off. The chain joins TRBV6-4 to TRBJ1-5; 8 bases fit TRBD1. V lost 3 bases, J lost 2 bases, and 3 bases stayed unmatched. CDR3 size: 15 residues. CDR1 and CDR2 (germline): MRHNA, SNTAGT. In DNA form, the CDR3 reads TGTGCCAGCAGTGAGACAGGGGAGGGCAATCAGCCCCAGCATTTT. Translated, it gives CASSETGEGNQPQHF.

This clonotype has only a few counts. The chain combines TRBV19 with TRBJ2-1; the D is unclear. The CDR3 is 16 residues long. The V gene lost 4 bases and the J gene lost 0 bases, with 13 bases spanning the gap. Germline loops: CDR1 LNHDA, CDR2 SQIVND (reference sequence). CDR3 in amino acids: CASSNVGRSSYNEQFF. In nucleotides, the CDR3 is TGTGCCAGTAGTAATGTGGGAAGGAGCTCCTACAATGAGCAGTTCTTC.

This clonotype turned up a few times. The rearrangement links TRBV15 to TRBJ2-3; D possibly corresponds to TRBD2 (7 bases). Germline V lookup: CDR1 LNHNV, CDR2 YYDKDF (reference sequence). The V end lost 4 bases, the J end lost 4 bases, and 15 bases lay between the germline ends. This CDR3 has 15 amino acids. CDR3 amino acids: CATSKRGRAADTQYF. For the CDR3, the DNA is TGTGCCACCAGCAAGAGGGGGAGGGCTGCAGATACGCAGTATTTT.

There are many counts of this clonotype. This chain joins TRBV12-3 or TRBV12-4 and TRBJ2-3; D is undetermined. This CDR3 comprises 15 residues. V was cut by 7 bases and J by 1 base, with 15 bases left in between. The CDR3 bases are TGTGCCAGCAAACCGTTAGCAGTAGGCACAGATACGCAGTATTTT. Amino acids: CASKPLAVGTDTQYF.

Many counts were recorded for this clonotype. The chain employs TRBV5-6 and TRBJ2-1, with D tentatively TRBD1 or TRBD2 (6 bases each). The CDR3 extends over 13 amino acids. V was shortened by 6 bases and J by 12 bases, with 19 bases between the two germline ends. CDR1 SGHDT and CDR2 YYEEEE come from the germline V gene. CDR3 nucleotides: TGTGCCAGCATCGGGGGCGGGTCCGGACTGCAGTTCTTC. It specifies CASIGGGSGLQFF. Together with reference TRBV5-6 and TRBJ2-1, the CDR3 gives the full variable domain: DAGVTQSPTHLIKTRGQQVTLRCSPKSGHDTVSWYQQALGQGPQFIFQYYEEEERQRGNFPDRFSGHQFPNYSSELNVNALLLGDSALYLCASIGGGSGLQFFGPGTRLTVL.

This clonotype was recorded many times. V gene TRBV2 combines with J gene TRBJ1-1; TRBD1 might be the D (6 bases). Trimming cost V 6 bases and J 1 base, with 15 bases left between them. Germline assignment: CDR1 SNHLY and CDR2 FYNNEI. The CDR3 is 15 residues long. The DNA of the CDR3 is TGTGCCAGCAGGGGAAACCCGGGACAGAACACTGAAGCTTTCTTT. It is translated as CASRGNPGQNTEAFF.

This clonotype was seen many times. The chain is built from TRBV2 and TRBJ2-5, with 7 bases fitting TRBD2. Germline V gene data show CDR1 as SNHLY and CDR2 as FYNNEI. This CDR3 is 15 amino acids long. Germline trimming cut 3 bases from V and 4 bases from J; bases unmatched to any gene: 8. The chain's CDR3 is CASSDYVGGGETQYF. The CDR3 DNA reads TGTGCCAGCAGTGACTACGTGGGGGGGGGAGAGACCCAGTACTTC.

Note on this clonotype: A much larger clone lies a single base off, so this may be a read error. The V call is TRBV3-1, the J call TRBJ2-7; 8 nucleotides agree with TRBD1. This CDR3 is 15 amino acids long. Germline V gene sequence: CDR1 LGHDT, CDR2 YNNKEL (reference sequence). The CDR3 reads CASSQASYRGDEHYF. CDR3 nucleotide sequence: TGTGCCAGCAGCCAAGCCTCCTACAGGGGGGACGAGCATTACTTC.

Details on this clonotype: This could be a read error, since a much larger clone is one nucleotide away. The V and J genes are TRBV3-1 and TRBJ2-1; D gene uncertain. With 3 bases removed from V and 6 bases from J, the gap between germline ends came to 6 bases. The length of the CDR3 is 12 residues. Per germline, CDR1 LGHDT and CDR2 YNNKEL (reference sequence). CDR3 region: CASSQPFNEQFF. The CDR3 DNA reads as TGTGCCAGCAGCCAGCCGTTCAATGAGCAGTTCTTC.

In this sample, this clonotype turned up many times. This chain joins TRBV2 and TRBJ1-5; TRBD1 aligns across 7 bases. Trimming at V came to 7 bases and at J to 2 bases, leaving 5 bases not matched to a gene. Germline CDR1 SNHLY, CDR2 FYNNEI. The CDR3 is 14 residues long. CDR3 amino acids: CASKGALGNQPQHF. CDR3 nucleotide sequence: TGTGCCAGCAAGGGGGCGCTGGGCAATCAGCCCCAGCATTTT. Together with reference TRBV2 and TRBJ1-5, the CDR3 gives the full variable domain: EPEVTQTPSHQVTQMGQEVILRCVPISNHLYFYWYRQILGQKVEFLVSFYNNEISEKSEIFDDQFSVERPDGSNFTLKIRSTKLEDSAMYFCASKGALGNQPQHFGDGTRLSIL.

The chain recombines TRBV5-4 with TRBJ2-3, with TRBD1 as a possible D gene (6 bases). CDR3 length: 17 residues. Germline V gene lookup returns CDR1 SGHNT and CDR2 YYREEE (reference sequence). Trimming cost V 3 bases and J 6 bases, with 23 bases left between them. The CDR3 DNA sequence: TGTGCCAGCAGCTCGCCCCTTGGGAGCGGAAGGGGGGATACGCAGTATTTT. It translates to CASSSPLGSGRGDTQYF. The variable domain in full, completed from reference TRBV5-4 and TRBJ2-3, reads ETGVTQSPTHLIKTRGQQVTLRCSSQSGHNTVSWYQQALGQGPQFIFQYYREEENGRGNFPPRFSGLQFPNYSSELNVNALELDDSALYLCASSSPLGSGRGDTQYFGPGTRLTVL.

This clonotype was picked up many times. The V and J genes are TRBV20-1 and TRBJ2-7, with TRBD2 matching over 9 bases. The CDR3 spans 14 residues. Per the germline V gene, CDR1 is DFQATT and CDR2 is SNEGSKA (reference sequence). V lost 7 bases to trimming and J lost 2 bases; unmatched junction nucleotides: 9. The DNA of the CDR3 is TGCAGTGGGGGTCGCGCTAGCGGGACCTACGAGCAGTACTTC. Its protein is CSGGRASGTYEQYF.

This clonotype was picked up many times. CDR3 protein: CSAISGLAEFNTDTQYF. The CDR3 nucleotides read TGCAGTGCTATCTCGGGACTAGCGGAGTTTAACACAGATACGCAGTATTTT. V gene TRBV20-1 combines with J gene TRBJ2-3; 11 bases agree with TRBD2. CDR1 is DFQATT and CDR2 is SNEGSKA in the germline V gene (reference sequence). The CDR3 runs 17 residues. J gave up 2 bases and V 4 bases, and 11 bases lay outside the gene matches.